The clone carrying this T cell receptor (beta chain) has a single count. Its antigen is unknown. This sample stems from a study of cytomegalovirus exposure and HLA in healthy donors. Whole-study context: Out of 398 genotyped donors, about 80% belonged to the Caucasian-associated ancestry cluster.

Looked up from germline, CDR1 is MNHNS and CDR2 is SASEGT. With 3 bases clipped from V and 8 bases from J, the junction kept 8 bases outside the gene matches. The length of the CDR3 is 14 residues. Notes on the study in general: CMV serostatus stood as the only immune exposure information on hand. Among CMV-associated TCR beta chains, most appeared HLA-restricted in a later analysis. In a later analysis, specific HLA alleles were associated with more than 15,000 TCR beta sequences at a 0.05 false discovery rate.

Primers included in the PCR were 60 Vbeta and 13 Jbeta primers. Clones were sequenced by immunoSEQ multiplex PCR, and TCRdb holds only the in-frame ones, with some missing. Found here are about 150,000 clones, nearly 80% of them singletons; the top ten hold less than 2%. What was sequenced was PBMCs. This receptor was identified in a woman aged 25 to 45 in good health and CMV-seronegative. The V gene is TRBV6-1, the J gene TRBJ1-2, with 8 positions matching TRBD1. For the CDR3, the DNA is TGTGCCAGCAGTGAGCCCGGGACAGGCTACGGCTACACCTTC. Amino acids: CASSEPGTGYGYTF.